This entry features one T cell receptor beta chain sequence. Its specificity is not known. The data are from a study of post-analysis software for immune sequencing data. Study-wide findings and caveats: Normalized Chao1 diversity was significantly lower in multiple sclerosis patients than in controls. The five TRBV segments detected at higher frequency in patients than in controls included TRBV5-6, TRBV5-1 and TRBV20-1.

Sequencing libraries made from TCR beta cDNA carried unique molecular identifiers. TCRdb passed the PCR reads through MiXCR, listing each CDR3 protein once. Of about half a million distinct CDR3 sequences listed, roughly 45% were seen once; the top ten hold roughly an eighth. This CDR3 contains 13 residues. With 5 bases removed from V and 0 bases from J, the gap between germline ends came to 6 bases. This TCR was sampled from a girl aged 10 to 17 with multiple sclerosis. The sample was blood. The V gene is TRBV12-3 or TRBV12-4, the J gene TRBJ2-3; D gene uncertain. In nucleotides, the CDR3 is TGTGCCAGCAGTCACCCCAGCACAGATACGCAGTATTTT. Its translation is CASSHPSTDTQYF.